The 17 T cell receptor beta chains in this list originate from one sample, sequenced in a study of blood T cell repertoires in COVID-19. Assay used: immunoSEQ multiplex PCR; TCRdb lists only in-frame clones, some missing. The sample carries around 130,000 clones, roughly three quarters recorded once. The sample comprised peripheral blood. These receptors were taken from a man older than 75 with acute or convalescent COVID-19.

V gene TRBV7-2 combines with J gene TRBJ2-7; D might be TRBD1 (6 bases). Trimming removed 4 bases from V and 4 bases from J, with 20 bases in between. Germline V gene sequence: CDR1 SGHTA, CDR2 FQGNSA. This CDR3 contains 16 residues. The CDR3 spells CASSSQGFPSAYEQYF. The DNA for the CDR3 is TGTGCCAGCAGCTCCCAGGGGTTCCCGTCTGCGTACGAGCAGTACTTC.

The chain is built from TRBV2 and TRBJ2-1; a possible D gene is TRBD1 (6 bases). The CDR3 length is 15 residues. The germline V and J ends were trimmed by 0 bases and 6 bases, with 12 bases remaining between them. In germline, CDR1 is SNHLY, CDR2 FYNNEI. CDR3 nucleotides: TGTGCCAGCAGTGAAGCAAATGGGGGCAGCAATGAGCAGTTCTTC. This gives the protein CASSEANGGSNEQFF.

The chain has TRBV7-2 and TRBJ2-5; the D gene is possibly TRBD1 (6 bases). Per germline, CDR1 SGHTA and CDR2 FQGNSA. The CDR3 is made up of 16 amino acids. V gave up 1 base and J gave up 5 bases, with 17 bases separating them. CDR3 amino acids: CASSLVVLGGAETQYF. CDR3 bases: TGTGCCAGCAGCTTAGTTGTCCTTGGGGGCGCGGAGACCCAGTACTTC.

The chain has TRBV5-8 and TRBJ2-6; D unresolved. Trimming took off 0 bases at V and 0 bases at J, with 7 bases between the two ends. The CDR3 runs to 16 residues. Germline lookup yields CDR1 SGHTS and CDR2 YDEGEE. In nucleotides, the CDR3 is TGTGCCAGCAGCTTGGAAGGAGTCTCTGGGGCCAACGTCCTGACTTTC. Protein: CASSLEGVSGANVLTF.

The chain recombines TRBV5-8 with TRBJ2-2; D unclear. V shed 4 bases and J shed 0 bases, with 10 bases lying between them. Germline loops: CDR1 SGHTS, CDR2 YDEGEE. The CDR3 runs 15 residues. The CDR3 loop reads CASSPGGTNTGELFF. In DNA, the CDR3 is TGTGCCAGCAGCCCAGGTGGAACGAACACCGGGGAGCTGTTTTTT.

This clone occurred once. The CDR3 loop reads CASSPITGRRDIQYF. CDR3 nucleotide sequence: TGTGCCAGCAGTCCAATAACAGGGCGCCGGGACATTCAGTACTTC. The chain is built from TRBV6-5 and TRBJ2-4, with a possible D match to TRBD1 (6 bases). Germline lookup yields CDR1 MNHEY and CDR2 SVGAGI. Between the trimmed V and J ends, which lost 5 bases and 8 bases, there was a span of 19 bases. This CDR3 spans 15 amino acids.

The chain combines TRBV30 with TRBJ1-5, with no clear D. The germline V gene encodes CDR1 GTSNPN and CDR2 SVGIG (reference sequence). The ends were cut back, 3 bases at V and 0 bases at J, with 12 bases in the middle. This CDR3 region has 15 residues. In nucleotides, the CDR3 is TGTGCCTGGAGCGAGCGGGTGAATAGCAATCAGCCCCAGCATTTT. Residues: CAWSERVNSNQPQHF.

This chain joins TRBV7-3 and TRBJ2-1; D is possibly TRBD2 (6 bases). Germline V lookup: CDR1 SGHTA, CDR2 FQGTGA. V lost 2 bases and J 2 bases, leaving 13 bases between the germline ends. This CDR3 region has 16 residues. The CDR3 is CASSLGLAVAYNEQFF. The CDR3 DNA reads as TGTGCCAGCAGCTTAGGTTTAGCGGTCGCCTACAATGAGCAGTTCTTC. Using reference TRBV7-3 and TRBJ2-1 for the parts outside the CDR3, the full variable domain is GAGVSQTPSNKVTEKGKYVELRCDPISGHTALYWYRQSLGQGPEFLIYFQGTGAADDSGLPNDRFFAVRPEGSVSTLKIQRTERGDSAVYLCASSLGLAVAYNEQFFGPGTRLTVL.

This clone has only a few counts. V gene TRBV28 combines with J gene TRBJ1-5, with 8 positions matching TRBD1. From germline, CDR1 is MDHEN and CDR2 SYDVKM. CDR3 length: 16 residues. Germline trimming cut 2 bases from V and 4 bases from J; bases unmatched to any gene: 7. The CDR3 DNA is TGTGCCAGCAGTTTAGGTAGGACAGGGCGGAATCAGCCCCAGCATTTT. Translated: CASSLGRTGRNQPQHF.

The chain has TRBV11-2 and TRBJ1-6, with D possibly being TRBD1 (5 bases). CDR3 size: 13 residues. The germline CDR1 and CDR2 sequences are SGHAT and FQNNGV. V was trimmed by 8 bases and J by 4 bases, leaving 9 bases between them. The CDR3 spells CASRQIYNSPLHF. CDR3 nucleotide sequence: TGTGCCAGCCGACAGATATATAATTCACCCCTCCACTTT.

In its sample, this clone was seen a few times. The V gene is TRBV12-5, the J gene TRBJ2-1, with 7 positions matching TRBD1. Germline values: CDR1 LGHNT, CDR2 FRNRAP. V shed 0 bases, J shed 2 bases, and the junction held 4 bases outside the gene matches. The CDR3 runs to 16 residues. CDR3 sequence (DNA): TGTGCTAGTGGTTTGGTGCAGGGGGTCGCCTACAATGAGCAGTTCTTC. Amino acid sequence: CASGLVQGVAYNEQFF.

The CDR3 sequence: CASVGISSNTEAFF. The DNA of the CDR3 is TGCGCCAGCGTCGGGATTAGTTCGAACACTGAAGCTTTCTTT. The chain has TRBV10-2 and TRBJ1-1; D is unresolved. V was clipped by 8 bases and J by 1 base, with 14 bases between them. The CDR3 is 14 amino acids. The germline gives CDR1 WSHSY, CDR2 SAAADI.

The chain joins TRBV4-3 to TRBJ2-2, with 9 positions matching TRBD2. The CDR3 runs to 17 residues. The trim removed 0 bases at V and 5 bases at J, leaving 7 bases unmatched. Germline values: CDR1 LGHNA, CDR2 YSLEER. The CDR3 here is CASSQDRSGGRTGELFF. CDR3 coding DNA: TGCGCCAGCAGCCAAGATCGAAGCGGGGGGAGAACCGGGGAGCTGTTTTTT.

CDR3 residues: CATSAGGNTIYF. CDR3 in DNA: TGTGCCACCTCTGCAGGGGGAAACACCATATATTTT. The chain links TRBV15 to TRBJ1-3, with TRBD1 as a possible D gene (5 bases). The CDR3 length is 12 residues. V was clipped by 8 bases and J by 4 bases, with 9 bases between them. In germline, CDR1 is LNHNV, CDR2 YYDKDF (reference sequence).

CDR3 sequence reads: CASSTHRDRGRKNSPLHF. The CDR3 nucleotides read TGTGCCAGTAGTACGCACCGGGACAGGGGGCGCAAAAATTCACCCCTCCACTTT. The chain employs TRBV19 and TRBJ1-6, with 12 nucleotides matching TRBD1. The ends lost 4 bases at V and 7 bases at J; junction bases unmatched: 11. The CDR3 is 18 amino acids. Per the germline V gene, CDR1 is LNHDA and CDR2 is SQIVND (reference sequence).

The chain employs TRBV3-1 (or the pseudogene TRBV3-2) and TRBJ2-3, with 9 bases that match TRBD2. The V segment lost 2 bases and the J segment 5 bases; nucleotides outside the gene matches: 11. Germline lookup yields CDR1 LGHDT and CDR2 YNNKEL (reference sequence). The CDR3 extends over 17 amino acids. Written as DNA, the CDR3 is TGTGCCAGCAGCCAACCGTCCGGCGGGGGGGCCTTAGATACGCAGTATTTT. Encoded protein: CASSQPSGGGALDTQYF.

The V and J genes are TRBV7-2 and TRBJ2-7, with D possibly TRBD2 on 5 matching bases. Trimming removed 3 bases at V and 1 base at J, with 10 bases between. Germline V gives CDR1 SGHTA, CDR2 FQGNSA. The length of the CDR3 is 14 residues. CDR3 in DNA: TGTGCCAGCAGCTTGGGTCGGGGATCCTACGAGCAGTACTTC. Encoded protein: CASSLGRGSYEQYF. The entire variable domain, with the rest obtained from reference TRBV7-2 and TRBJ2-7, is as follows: GAGVSQSPSNKVTEKGKDVELRCDPISGHTALYWYRQSLGQGLEFLIYFQGNSAPDKSGLPSDRFSAERTGGSVSTLTIQRTQQEDSAVYLCASSLGRGSYEQYFGPGTRLTVT.